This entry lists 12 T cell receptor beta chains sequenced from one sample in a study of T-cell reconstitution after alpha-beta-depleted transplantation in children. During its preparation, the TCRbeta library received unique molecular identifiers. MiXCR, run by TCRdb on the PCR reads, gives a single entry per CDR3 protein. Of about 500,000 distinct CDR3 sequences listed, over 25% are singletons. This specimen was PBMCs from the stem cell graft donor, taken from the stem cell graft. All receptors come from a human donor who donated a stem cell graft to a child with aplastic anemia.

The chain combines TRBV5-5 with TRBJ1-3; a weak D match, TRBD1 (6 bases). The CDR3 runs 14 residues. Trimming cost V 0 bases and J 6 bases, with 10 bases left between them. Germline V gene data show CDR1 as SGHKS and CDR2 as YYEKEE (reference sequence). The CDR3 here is CASSLDRDTNTIYF. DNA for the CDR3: TGTGCCAGCAGCTTGGACAGGGACACAAACACCATATATTTT.

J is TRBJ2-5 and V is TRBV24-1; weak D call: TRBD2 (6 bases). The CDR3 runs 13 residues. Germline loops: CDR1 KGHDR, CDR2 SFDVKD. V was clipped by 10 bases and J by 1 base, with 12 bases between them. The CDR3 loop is CATGTGFQETQYF. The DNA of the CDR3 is TGTGCCACAGGGACTGGCTTCCAAGAGACCCAGTACTTC.

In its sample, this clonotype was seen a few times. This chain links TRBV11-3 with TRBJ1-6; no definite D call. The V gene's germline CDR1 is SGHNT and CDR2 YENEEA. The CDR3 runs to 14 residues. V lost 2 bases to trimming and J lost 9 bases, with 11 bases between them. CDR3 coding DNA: TGTGCCAGCAGCTTACCGACCCCCGTTTCACCCCTCCACTTT. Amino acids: CASSLPTPVSPLHF.

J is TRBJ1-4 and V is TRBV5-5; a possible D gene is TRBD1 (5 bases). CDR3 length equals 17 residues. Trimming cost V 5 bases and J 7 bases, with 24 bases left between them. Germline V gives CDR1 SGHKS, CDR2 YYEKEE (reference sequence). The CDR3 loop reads CASRKENRDGRGEKLFF. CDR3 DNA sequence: TGTGCCAGCAGGAAGGAGAATCGGGACGGGAGAGGTGAAAAACTGTTTTTT.

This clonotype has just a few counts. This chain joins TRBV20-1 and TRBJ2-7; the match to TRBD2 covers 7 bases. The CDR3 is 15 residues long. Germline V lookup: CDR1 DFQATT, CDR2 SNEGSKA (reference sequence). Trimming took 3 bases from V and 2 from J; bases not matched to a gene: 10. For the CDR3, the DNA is TGCAGTGCTAGCCCAGGGCCTAGCGGTACCTACGAGCAGTACTTC. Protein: CSASPGPSGTYEQYF.

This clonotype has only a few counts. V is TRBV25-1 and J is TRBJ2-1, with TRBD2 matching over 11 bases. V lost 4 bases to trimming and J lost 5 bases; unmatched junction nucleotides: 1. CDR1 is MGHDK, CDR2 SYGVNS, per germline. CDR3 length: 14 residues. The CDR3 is CASSVAGGHNEQFF. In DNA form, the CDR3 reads TGTGCCAGCAGTGTAGCGGGAGGGCACAATGAGCAGTTCTTC.

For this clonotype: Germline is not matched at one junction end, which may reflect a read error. CDR3 DNA sequence: TGCAGTGCTAAGGGCAGGGGGCGGCCTGAACCTTTCTTT. Its protein is CSAKGRGRPEPFF. This chain connects TRBV20-1 to TRBJ1-1; 8 nucleotides match TRBD1. Germline V gene data show CDR1 as DFQATT and CDR2 as SNEGSKA (reference sequence). The CDR3 consists of 13 residues.

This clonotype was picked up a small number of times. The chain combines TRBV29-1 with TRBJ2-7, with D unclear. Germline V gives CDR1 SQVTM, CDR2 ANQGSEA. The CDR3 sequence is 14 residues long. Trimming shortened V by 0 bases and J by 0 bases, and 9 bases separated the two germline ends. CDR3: CSVEDQSSSYEQYF. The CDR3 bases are TGCAGCGTTGAAGATCAAAGTAGCTCCTACGAGCAGTACTTC.

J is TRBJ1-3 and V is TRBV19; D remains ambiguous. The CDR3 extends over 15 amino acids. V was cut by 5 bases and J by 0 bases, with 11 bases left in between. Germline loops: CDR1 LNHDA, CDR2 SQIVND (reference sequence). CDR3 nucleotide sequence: TGTGCCAGTAGTTTCGACCGCAGCTCTGGAAACACCATATATTTT. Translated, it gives CASSFDRSSGNTIYF.

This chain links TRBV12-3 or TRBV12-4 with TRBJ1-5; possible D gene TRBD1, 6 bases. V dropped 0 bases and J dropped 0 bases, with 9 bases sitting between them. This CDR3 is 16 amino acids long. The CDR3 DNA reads TGTGCCAGCAGTTTAGCTGGACAGATTAGCAATCAGCCCCAGCATTTT. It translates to CASSLAGQISNQPQHF.

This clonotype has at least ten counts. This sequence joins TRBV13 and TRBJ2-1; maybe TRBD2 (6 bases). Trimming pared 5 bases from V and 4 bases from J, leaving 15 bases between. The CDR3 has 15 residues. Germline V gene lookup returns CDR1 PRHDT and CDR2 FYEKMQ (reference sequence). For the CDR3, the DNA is TGTGCCAGCAGCCCGAGGGGACTCCTATACAATGAGCAGTTCTTC. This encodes CASSPRGLLYNEQFF.

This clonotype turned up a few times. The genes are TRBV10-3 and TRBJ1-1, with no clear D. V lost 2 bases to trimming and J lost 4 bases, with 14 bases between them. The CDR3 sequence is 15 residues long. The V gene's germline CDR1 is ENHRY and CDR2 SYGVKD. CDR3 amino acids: CAISEVKTKGTEAFF. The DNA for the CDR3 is TGTGCCATCAGTGAGGTGAAGACAAAGGGCACTGAAGCTTTCTTT.